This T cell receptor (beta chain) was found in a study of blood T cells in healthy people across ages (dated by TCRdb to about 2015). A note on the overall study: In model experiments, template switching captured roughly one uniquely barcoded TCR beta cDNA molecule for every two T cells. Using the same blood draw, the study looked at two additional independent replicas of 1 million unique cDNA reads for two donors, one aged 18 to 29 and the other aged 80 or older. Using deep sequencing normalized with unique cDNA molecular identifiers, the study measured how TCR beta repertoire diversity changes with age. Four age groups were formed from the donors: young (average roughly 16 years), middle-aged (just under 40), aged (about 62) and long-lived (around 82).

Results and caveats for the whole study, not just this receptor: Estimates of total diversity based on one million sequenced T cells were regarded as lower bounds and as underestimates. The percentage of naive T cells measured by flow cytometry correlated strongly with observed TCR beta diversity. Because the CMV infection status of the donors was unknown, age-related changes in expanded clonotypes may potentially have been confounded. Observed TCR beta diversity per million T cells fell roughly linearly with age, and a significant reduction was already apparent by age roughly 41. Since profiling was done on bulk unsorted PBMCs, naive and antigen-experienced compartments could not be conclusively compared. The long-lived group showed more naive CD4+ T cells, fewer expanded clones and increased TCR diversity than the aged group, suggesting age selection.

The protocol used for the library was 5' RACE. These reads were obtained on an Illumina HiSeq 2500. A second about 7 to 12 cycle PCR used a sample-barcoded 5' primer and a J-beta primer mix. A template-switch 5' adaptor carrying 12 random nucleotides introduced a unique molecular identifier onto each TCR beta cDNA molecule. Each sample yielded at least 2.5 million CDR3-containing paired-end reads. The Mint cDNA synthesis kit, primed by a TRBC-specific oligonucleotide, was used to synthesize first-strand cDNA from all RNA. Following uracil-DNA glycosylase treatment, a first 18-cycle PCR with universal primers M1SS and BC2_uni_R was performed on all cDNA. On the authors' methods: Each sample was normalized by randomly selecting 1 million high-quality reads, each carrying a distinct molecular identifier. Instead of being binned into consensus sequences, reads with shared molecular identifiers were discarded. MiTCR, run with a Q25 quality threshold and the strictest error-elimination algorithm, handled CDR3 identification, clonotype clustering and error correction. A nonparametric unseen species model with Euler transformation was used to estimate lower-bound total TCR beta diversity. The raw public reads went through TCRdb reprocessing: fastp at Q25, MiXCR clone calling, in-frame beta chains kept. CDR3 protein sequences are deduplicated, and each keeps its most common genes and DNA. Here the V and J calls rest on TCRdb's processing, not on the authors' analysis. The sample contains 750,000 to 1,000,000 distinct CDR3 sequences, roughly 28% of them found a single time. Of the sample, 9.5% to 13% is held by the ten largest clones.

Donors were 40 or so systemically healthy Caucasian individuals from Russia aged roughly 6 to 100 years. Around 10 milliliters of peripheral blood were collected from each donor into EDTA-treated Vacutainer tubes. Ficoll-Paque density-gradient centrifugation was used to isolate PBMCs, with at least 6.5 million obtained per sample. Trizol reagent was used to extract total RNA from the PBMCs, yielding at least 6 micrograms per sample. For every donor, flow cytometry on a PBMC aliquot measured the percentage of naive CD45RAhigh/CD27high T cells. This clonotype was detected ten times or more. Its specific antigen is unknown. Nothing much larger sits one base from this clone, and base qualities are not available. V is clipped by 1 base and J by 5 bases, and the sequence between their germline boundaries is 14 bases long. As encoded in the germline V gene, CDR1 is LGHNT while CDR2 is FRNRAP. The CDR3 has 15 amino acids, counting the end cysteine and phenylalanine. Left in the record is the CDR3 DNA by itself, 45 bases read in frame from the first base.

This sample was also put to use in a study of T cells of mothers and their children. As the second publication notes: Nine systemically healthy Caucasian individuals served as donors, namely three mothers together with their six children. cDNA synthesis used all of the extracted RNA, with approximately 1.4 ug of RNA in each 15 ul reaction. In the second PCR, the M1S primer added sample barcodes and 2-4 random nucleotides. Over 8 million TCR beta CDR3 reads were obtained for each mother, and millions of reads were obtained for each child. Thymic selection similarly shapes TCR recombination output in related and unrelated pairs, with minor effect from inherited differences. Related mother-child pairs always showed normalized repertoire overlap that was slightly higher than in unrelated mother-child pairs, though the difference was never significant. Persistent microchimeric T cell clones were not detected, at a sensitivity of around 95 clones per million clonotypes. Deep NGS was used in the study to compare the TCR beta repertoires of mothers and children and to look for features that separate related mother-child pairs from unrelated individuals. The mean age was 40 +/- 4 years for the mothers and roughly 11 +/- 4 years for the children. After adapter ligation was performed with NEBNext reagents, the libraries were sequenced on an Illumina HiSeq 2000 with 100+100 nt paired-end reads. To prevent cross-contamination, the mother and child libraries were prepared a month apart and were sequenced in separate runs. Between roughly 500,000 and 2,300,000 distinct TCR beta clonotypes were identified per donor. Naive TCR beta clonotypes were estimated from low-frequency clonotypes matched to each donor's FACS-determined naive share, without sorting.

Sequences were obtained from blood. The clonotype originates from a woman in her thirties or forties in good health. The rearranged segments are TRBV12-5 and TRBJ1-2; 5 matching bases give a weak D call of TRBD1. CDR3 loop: CASGLEGPPSYGYTF. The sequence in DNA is TGTGCTAGTGGTTTGGAGGGACCTCCCTCTTATGGCTACACCTTC.